The TCR beta chain described here comes from a study of cytomegalovirus exposure and HLA in healthy donors (dated by TCRdb to 2016 to 2017). Describing the broader study: In an earlier analysis of roughly 590 of the donors, 276 Gb of sequence data and 120 million or so unique TCR beta sequences from about 180 million T cells were reported. An early release covering some 640 HLA-typed donors comprised 250 to 350 gigabases of sequencing data and around 85 million unique TCR sequences. The genetic ancestry cluster associated with self-reported Caucasian donors included roughly four fifths of the roughly 390 genotyped donors. The study aimed to test whether cataloging public T cell receptors could reveal signatures of past pathogen exposure. The study profiled the T cell repertoires of hundreds of subjects by immunosequencing and related them to cytomegalovirus serostatus. Along with the roughly 610-subject first cohort, a separate validation cohort of more than 90 different subjects was used. To predict cytomegalovirus infection status, the study brought together high-throughput TCR immunosequencing, statistical association of individual TCRs with disease status, and machine learning. A later analysis re-examined previously published TCR beta repertoires from just over 650 donors and added high-resolution HLA genotyping to investigate patterns of TCR occurrence. Rather than using new phenotypic data, the later analysis identified candidate immune exposures from TCR beta sequences and from how often those sequences occurred across donors. To decide whether each TCR beta V gene segment behaved as functional or pseudogenic, an earlier analysis of approximately 600 of the donors relied on high-throughput TCR beta sequencing. Donor age, sex, ethnicity and CMV serostatus were compiled together with the repertoire data. A later genetic analysis took genome-wide SNP genotypes for about three fifths of the 666 donors and used that subset as a discovery cohort. Every repertoire in the discovery cohort had been generated on one and the same sequencing platform. HLA typing included class I and class II loci at four-digit resolution. Typing coverage differed by locus: A, B, C, DRB1 and DQB1 were typed in roughly 629-630 donors, DQA1 in 522, DPA1 in some 570, and DPB1 in 450 to 490. About 5 DR-DQ haplotypes were handled as single units for association and clustering, since linkage in the cohort was strong. On average, around 240,000 unique TCR beta nucleotide sequences were sequenced per donor among fewer than 500 genotyped donors of the cohort, with about 17% of those sequences being non-productive.

The library was prepared using the immunoSEQ multiplex PCR assay. The multiplex PCR relied on a mix of 60 forward primers for TCR Vbeta segments and 13 reverse primers for TCR Jbeta segments. A multiplex PCR assay on genomic DNA amplified the CDR3 region of rearranged TCR beta genes. Amplified TCR beta libraries were sequenced as 87-base-pair reads on the Illumina HiSeq System. In the source study's methods: Across the 640 or so repertoires, a later analysis counted around 80 million unique TCR beta chains, 9 million to 14 million of which were shared by at least two donors. A nearest-neighbor algorithm error-corrected the raw reads and collapsed the reads into unique sequences, merging closely related sequences to remove PCR and sequencing errors. To assign V, D and J gene segments, CDR3 sequences were aligned to IMGT reference sequences. Each retained sequence needed at least a six-nucleotide match to both a V gene segment and a J gene segment. A rearrangement counted as productive if the CDR3 had no stop codons and remained in frame with V and J, and every other rearrangement counted as non-productive. CDR3 was defined by IMGT convention, running from the second conserved V-encoded cysteine to the conserved J-encoded phenylalanine. The earlier analysis of a few hundred of the donors excluded sequences that lacked an unambiguous match to a single V gene segment. An earlier analysis of around 600 of the donors classified V segments as functional when productive rearrangements were above 56.7% and as segregating when the standard deviation between donors was above 5%. To diagnose cytomegalovirus status from the catalog of TCR beta chain sequences, a statistical classification framework was built. In a later analysis, V and J genes were assigned by comparing TCR nucleotide sequences against IMGT/GENE-DB human TR gene sequences. The TCRdist pipeline was used in a later analysis to assign CDR3 sequences and most-parsimonious VDJ recombination scenarios. In a later analysis, each TCR beta chain was defined by its CDR3 amino acid sequence together with its V-gene family, and reads lacking a unique V-gene family were excluded. To address suspected cross-contamination and a sequencing artifact, a later analysis removed roughly 640 highly shared, low-generation-probability nucleotide sequences. For each public chain, a later analysis derived a clonal expansion index from normalized ranks of inferred template counts within each repertoire. A later analysis computed generation probabilities with a VDJ recombination model fitted to out-of-frame rearrangements, and checked the results against IGoR. In a later analysis, hypergeometric tests were used to score TCR-TCR, TCR-HLA and TCR-CMV co-occurrence, with a repertoire-size bias correction applied to TCR pairs. False discovery rates were estimated in a later analysis by permuting HLA or CMV assignments 20 times. A later analysis grouped co-occurring TCRs with DBSCAN, adding TCRdist sequence similarity when clustering within HLA-allele-positive subsets. Repertoires with fewer than 30,000 or more than 120,000 public chains, plus five repertoires with anomalous nucleotide sharing, were excluded from co-occurrence clustering. The table comes from immuneACCESS by way of TCRdb, which keeps in-frame sequences with V and J called. Part of the clones is missing from these tables; in studies checked, under half for an unresolved V gene and the rest for unknown reasons. V, J and clone size reflect that table, while D and trimming were determined from the DNA. Present in this sample are 150,000 to 250,000 clones, roughly four fifths of which were seen just once. The top ten constitute 1.5% to 2% of the sample.

The study at large found these results: In a later analysis, most CMV-associated TCR beta chains were found to appear HLA-restricted, with HLA associations seemingly driven largely by CMV exposure. A later analysis found that HLA-associated TCR beta chains were more clonally expanded and had lower generation probabilities than equally common non-associated chains. A later genetic analysis reported fewer N-insertions in productive TCRs among donors in an Asian-associated ancestry cluster than the approximately 670-donor mean. The sequencing pipeline was judged likely to have produced a cluster of highly shared sequence variants as a technical artifact. When HLA alleles, especially DR and DQ, strongly co-occurred, TCR associations were difficult to assign to individual alleles. According to a later analysis, TCR association rates differed among HLA loci, with DRB1 alleles showing the most associated TCRs and HLA-C alleles showing the fewest. The cohort was sequenced for TCR beta chains only, and without alpha or paired-chain data the features that could be detected were limited. In an earlier analysis of some 540 of the donors, most TCR beta V segments appeared in productive rearrangements about 87% or about 30% of the time, broadly matching IMGT annotations. Correlated functional status among segregating V segments might reflect linkage disequilibrium, but an unknown experimental factor could not be ruled out. A further reported finding was that TCR beta sequences accurately predicted the HLA-A and HLA-B alleles for most subjects in the first cohort. A few of the identified cytomegalovirus-associated TCR beta chains were confirmed in vitro to be specific for cytomegalovirus antigens. A later analysis associated 17,000 or so TCR beta sequences with specific HLA alleles at a false discovery rate of 0.05. HLA typing was unavailable for some donors at each locus, so association tests used only the typed subset. A later analysis reported that several top co-occurrence clusters appeared linked to parvovirus B19, influenza, CMV and Epstein-Barr virus. Some IMGT-functional V segments, including TRBV6-2 and TRBV6-3, could not be told apart with the 87-base-pair reads, so those segments were excluded. Roughly uniform sequencing depth across donors was assumed in presence/absence analyses, although this assumption may not hold. In both the original and validation cohorts, the classifier was reported to diagnose cytomegalovirus status with high specificity and sensitivity. An association between a missense DCLRE1C variant and V-gene and J-gene trimming of TCR beta chains was found in a later genetic analysis and replicated in an independent cohort. Because counts were too low, seventeen rarely observed V segments, including chromosome 9 orphons, were left out of the earlier analysis of about 500 of the donors. For the cohort, immune exposure information was limited to CMV serostatus. The study gave a list of more than 150 TCR beta chains associated with cytomegalovirus. While some public TCRs were present in many individuals, most TCR sequences turned up only very rarely across donors. According to the authors, the approach could potentially be generalized to other disease states and immunological phenotypes.

About this clone itself: This clone's antigen is unknown. The input lacks base qualities; no much larger clone sits a single base away.

The cohort was made up of about 670 healthy bone marrow donors. Cohort members were all nominally healthy when sampled, although unrecorded immune exposures were likely present. The donor tested CMV seronegative and was one of the 352 seronegative cohort members. Each donor provided a peripheral blood sample, and peripheral blood mononuclear cells were used for TCR beta sequencing. Genomic DNA was extracted from the blood cell samples with the Qiagen DNeasy Blood Extraction Kit. Based on the germline V gene, the CDR1 and CDR2 sequences are SGDLS and YYNGEE. Between the V and J ends, shortened by 0 bases and 2 bases respectively, the junction contains 17 bases. The CDR3 has 18 amino acids, counting the end cysteine and phenylalanine. Only CDR3 DNA is held: 54 bases, read in frame from base 1.

This TCR was sampled from a man aged 25-40 years in good health and CMV-seronegative. The chain employs TRBV9 and TRBJ1-4, with the D gene call left open. Sequences were obtained from PBMCs. The sequenced DNA: TGTGCCAGCAGCGTAGCCCCGGGATTAGGTGGGACTAATGAAAAACTGTTTTTT. The translation is CASSVAPGLGGTNEKLFF.